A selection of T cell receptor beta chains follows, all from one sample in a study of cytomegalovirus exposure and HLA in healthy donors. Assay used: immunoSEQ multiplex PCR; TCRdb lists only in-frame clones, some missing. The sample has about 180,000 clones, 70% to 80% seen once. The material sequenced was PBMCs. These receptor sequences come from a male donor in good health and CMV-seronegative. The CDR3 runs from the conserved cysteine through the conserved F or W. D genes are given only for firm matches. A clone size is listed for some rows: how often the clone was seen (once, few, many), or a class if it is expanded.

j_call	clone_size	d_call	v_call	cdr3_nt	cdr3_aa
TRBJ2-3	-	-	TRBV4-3	TGCGCCAGCAGCCAAGGGGGCAATACGCAGTATTTT	CASSQGGNTQYF
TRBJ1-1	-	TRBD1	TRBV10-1	TGCGCCAGCAGTAGTACGGGACAGGGAATCAAGGCTTTCTTT	CASSSTGQGIKAFF
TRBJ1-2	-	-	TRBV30	TGTGCCGTTCTCCTGAACTATGGCTACACCTTC	CAVLLNYGYTF
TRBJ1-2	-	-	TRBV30	TGTGCCTCCTCCCAGGGGCCCTATGGCTACACCTTC	CASSQGPYGYTF
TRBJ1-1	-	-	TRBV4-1	TGCGCCAGCAGCCCTCAGGGAAGCCGTTTTGAAGCTTTCTTT	CASSPQGSRFEAFF
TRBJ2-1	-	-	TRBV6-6	TGTGCCAGCAGGGTCGAGGGTGAGCAGTTCTTC	CASRVEGEQFF
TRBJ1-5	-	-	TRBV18	TGTGCCAGCTCACCAGGCCCCCAGGGTAATCAGCCCCAGCATTTT	CASSPGPQGNQPQHF
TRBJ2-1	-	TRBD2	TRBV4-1	TGCGCCAGCAGCCAAATCCCGGGAGGATACAATGAGCAGTTCTTC	CASSQIPGGYNEQFF
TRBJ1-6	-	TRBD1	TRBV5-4	TGTGCCAGCAGGGACACAGGGGGCCCGTATAATTCACCCCTCCACTTT	CASRDTGGPYNSPLHF
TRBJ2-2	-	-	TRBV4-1	TGCGCCAGCAGCCAAGCGCTAGGGGGTGGCACCGGGGAGCTGTTTTTT	CASSQALGGGTGELFF
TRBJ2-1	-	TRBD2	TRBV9	TGTGCCAGCAGCGTAGGACTAGCGATGGCCAATGAGCAGTTCTTC	CASSVGLAMANEQFF
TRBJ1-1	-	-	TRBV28	TGTGCCAGCATTCCCGAGGGATTGGGTGGAGGGAATTGGTGGCAGAACACTGAAGCTTTCTTT	CASIPEGLGGGNWWQNTEAFF
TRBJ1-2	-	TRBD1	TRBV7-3	TGTGCCAGCAGCTTGACAGGGACGGGTGGCTACACCTTC	CASSLTGTGGYTF
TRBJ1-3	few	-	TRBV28	TGTGCCAGCAGTTTAGGTGAGAGCTCTGGAAACACCATATATTTT	CASSLGESSGNTIYF
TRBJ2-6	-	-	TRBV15	TGTGCCACCAGCAGACAAGCATACTCTGGGGCCAACGTCCTGACTTTC	CATSRQAYSGANVLTF
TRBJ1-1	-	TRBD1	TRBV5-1	TGCGCCAGCAGCAAGGGGACAGGGTTAAGGACTGAAGCTTTCTTT	CASSKGTGLRTEAFF
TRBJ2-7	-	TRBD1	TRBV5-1	TGCGCCAGCAGCCAGGGACAGGGGGCTTACGAGCAGTACTTC	CASSQGQGAYEQYF
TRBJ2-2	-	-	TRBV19	TGTGCCAGTAGTTCAACGCTAGGGGAGCTGTTTTTT	CASSSTLGELFF
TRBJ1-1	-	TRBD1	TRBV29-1	TGCAGCCCCCTCCGGACAGGGCCGAGGGGAGCTTTCTTT	CSPLRTGPRGAFF
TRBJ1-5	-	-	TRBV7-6	TGTGCCAGCAGCTTAGAAGGGGGAGGCAATCAGCCCCAGCATTTT	CASSLEGGGNQPQHF
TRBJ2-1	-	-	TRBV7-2	TGTGCCAGCACCCATGGGGCGGAAAGGGGCGAGCAGTTCTTC	CASTHGAERGEQFF
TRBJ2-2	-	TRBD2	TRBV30	TGTGCCTGGACCGGGACTAGCATCATCGGGGAGCTGTTTTTT	CAWTGTSIIGELFF
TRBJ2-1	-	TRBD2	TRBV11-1	TGTGCCAGCATAACTCAGCGGGGGGGCCGTAATGAGCAGTTCTTC	CASITQRGGRNEQFF
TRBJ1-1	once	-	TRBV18	TGTGCCAGCTCACCAATCGGGGGTCGGACTGAAGCTTTCTTT	CASSPIGGRTEAFF
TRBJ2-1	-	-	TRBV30	TGTGCCTGGAGTGGCCTAGCGTCACTCAATGAGCAGTTCTTC	CAWSGLASLNEQFF
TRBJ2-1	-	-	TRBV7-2	TGTGCCAGCTCCAGGCGGGAACACAATGAGCAGTTCTTC	CASSRREHNEQFF
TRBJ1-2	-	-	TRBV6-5	TGTGCCAGCAGACCCTACAGGGATCTTAACTATGGCTACACCTTC	CASRPYRDLNYGYTF
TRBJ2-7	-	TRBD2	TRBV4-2	TGTGCCAGCAGCCAAGCACTAGCGGGAGTTCCTAACGAGCAGTACTTC	CASSQALAGVPNEQYF
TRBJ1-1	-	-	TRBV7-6	TGTGCCAGCACTAACAGGGTTACTGAAGCTTTCTTT	CASTNRVTEAFF
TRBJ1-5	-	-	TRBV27	TGTGCCAGCAGTTTATACTCTAGCAATCAGCCCCAGCATTTT	CASSLYSSNQPQHF
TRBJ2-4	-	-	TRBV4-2	TGTGCCAGCAGCCAAGATTCCGGGCGGGCTGGACTCCTAGCCAAAAACATTCAGTACTTC	CASSQDSGRAGLLAKNIQYF
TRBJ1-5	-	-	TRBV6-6	TGTGCCAGCAGTTACAGGGAGGGTCAGCCCCAGCATTTT	CASSYREGQPQHF
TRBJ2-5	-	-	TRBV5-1	TGCGCCAGCAGCTTGGAGAGGGCTGGGTACCAGTACTTC	CASSLERAGYQYF
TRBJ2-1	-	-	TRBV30	TGTGCCTGGGAGAATGGTTTCAGGAATGAGCAGTTCTTC	CAWENGFRNEQFF
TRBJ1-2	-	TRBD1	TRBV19	TGTGCCAGTAGCAGATCAGGGGGTGCCCGGGGCTACACCTTC	CASSRSGGARGYTF
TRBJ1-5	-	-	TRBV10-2	TGCGCCAGCAGTGAGTCTGGGAGGAATCAGCCCCAGCATTTT	CASSESGRNQPQHF
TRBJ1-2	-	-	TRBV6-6	TGTGCCAGCAGTGATCCGGACAGCTACTACACCTTC	CASSDPDSYYTF
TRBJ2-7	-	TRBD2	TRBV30	TGTGCCTGGGGGAACGCTTCTAGCGGGAGGGTTCCCGAGCAGTACTTC	CAWGNASSGRVPEQYF
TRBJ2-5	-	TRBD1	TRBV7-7	TGTGCCAGCAGCTTAGCACAGGGGTGGGAGACCCAGTACTTC	CASSLAQGWETQYF
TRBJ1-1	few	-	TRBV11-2	TGTGCCAGCAGCTTAACTCCTGAAGCTTTCTTT	CASSLTPEAFF
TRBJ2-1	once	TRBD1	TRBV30	TGTGCCTGGAGTGTACAAGGGACAGTGGGGCAGTTCTTC	CAWSVQGTVGQFF
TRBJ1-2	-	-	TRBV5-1	TGCGCCAGCAGCTTCGACAGTGGATTCACTAACTATGGCTACACCTTC	CASSFDSGFTNYGYTF
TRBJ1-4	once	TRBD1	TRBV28	TGTGCCAGCAGTCCCTGGAAGGGACAGCCGAAGCCGGAGGATGAAAAACTGTTTTTT	CASSPWKGQPKPEDEKLFF
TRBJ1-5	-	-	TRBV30	TGTGCCTGGAGTTCGGGGAGGAATCAGCCCCAGCATTTT	CAWSSGRNQPQHF
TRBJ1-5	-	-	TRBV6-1	TGTGCCAGCAGTGAAAGAGGGGGGGCCCAGCCCCAGCATTTT	CASSERGGAQPQHF
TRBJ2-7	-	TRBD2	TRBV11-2	TGTGCCAGCAGCCATGGACTAGCGGGAGGAAACCCCTACGAGCAGTACTTC	CASSHGLAGGNPYEQYF
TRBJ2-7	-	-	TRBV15	TGTGCCACCAGCAGGGCAAACAGCCCTTCCTACGAGCAGTACTTC	CATSRANSPSYEQYF
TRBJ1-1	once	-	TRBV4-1	TGCGCCAGCAGCCAAGATAGCGTTGAAGCTTTCTTT	CASSQDSVEAFF
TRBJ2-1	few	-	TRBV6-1	TGTGCCAGCAGTGAAGTACTATTCGATGAGCAGTTCTTC	CASSEVLFDEQFF
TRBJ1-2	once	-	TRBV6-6	TGTGCCACCACGACAGGCAACTATGGCTACACCTTC	CATTTGNYGYTF
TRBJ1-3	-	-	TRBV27	TGTGCCAGCAGTTCGCTCCAGGGGCCTGGAAACACCATATATTTT	CASSSLQGPGNTIYF
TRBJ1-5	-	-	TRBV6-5	TGTGCCAGCAGTGTGATAGATAATCAGCCCCAGCATTTT	CASSVIDNQPQHF
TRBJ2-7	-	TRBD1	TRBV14	TGTGCCAGCAGCCAAGGGCCGGGACAGGGGTACGAGCAGTACTTC	CASSQGPGQGYEQYF